What follows are 25 T cell receptor beta chains derived from one specimen sequenced in a study of blood T cell repertoires in COVID-19. This table comes from immunoSEQ multiplex PCR, and its TCRdb copy is limited to in-frame clones, with some not included. Here the sample spans around 53,000 clones, around nine tenths being singletons. Sequenced material: peripheral blood. The receptors come from a man aged 50 to 59 with acute or convalescent COVID-19.

V gene TRBV19 combines with J gene TRBJ1-4; TRBD1 matches 10 bases. With V trimmed by 3 bases and J by 5 bases, 3 bases remained unmatched. Germline lookup yields CDR1 LNHDA and CDR2 SQIVND (reference sequence). The CDR3 sequence is 15 residues long. CDR3 nucleotides: TGTGCCAGTAGTATCCGGGACAGGGGCAATGAAAAACTGTTTTTT. Residues: CASSIRDRGNEKLFF. The complete variable domain, with remaining parts taken from reference TRBV19 and TRBJ1-4, reads DGGITQSPKYLFRKEGQNVTLSCEQNLNHDAMYWYRQDPGQGLRLIYYSQIVNDFQKGDIAEGYSVSREKKESFPLTVTSAQKNPTAFYLCASSIRDRGNEKLFFGSGTQLSVL.

This clone has a handful of counts. The gene calls are TRBV7-2 and TRBJ2-3; tentative D call: TRBD2 (6 bases). CDR1 is SGHTA and CDR2 is FQGNSA in the germline V gene. Deletions cut 5 bases from V and 5 bases from J, with 14 bases between. This CDR3 spans 14 amino acids. The CDR3 region has the DNA TGTGCCAGCAGCCCCCTAGCGCGGGGAGATACGCAGTATTTT. Translated, it gives CASSPLARGDTQYF.

This chain links TRBV28 with TRBJ2-1; weak D call: TRBD2 (6 bases). The CDR3 contains 15 residues. V lost 5 bases and J lost 2, with 13 bases in between. The germline V gene has CDR1 MDHEN and CDR2 SYDVKM. The CDR3 region is CASSTPGLPYNEQFF. In DNA form, the CDR3 reads TGTGCCAGCAGTACTCCGGGACTCCCCTACAATGAGCAGTTCTTC.

The chain carries TRBV5-4 and TRBJ1-2, with unresolved D. V lost 0 bases to trimming and J lost 1 base, with 10 bases between them. The CDR3 covers 15 residues. Germline loops: CDR1 SGHNT, CDR2 YYREEE (reference sequence). CDR3 nucleotides: TGTGCCAGCAGCTTGGGGATAGCGGGTAACTATGGCTACACCTTC. Translated: CASSLGIAGNYGYTF.

The genes are TRBV10-2 and TRBJ1-1, with 7 bases identical to TRBD1. Per germline, CDR1 WSHSY and CDR2 SAAADI. This CDR3 is built from 16 residues. J gave up 6 bases and V 8 bases, and 18 bases lay outside the gene matches. The CDR3 sequence is CASGQGGQQGTPEAFF. The DNA for the CDR3 is TGCGCCAGCGGGCAGGGGGGACAACAGGGGACCCCTGAAGCTTTCTTT.

The gene calls are TRBV19 and TRBJ1-5; no firm D call. Between the trimmed V and J ends, which lost 3 bases and 6 bases, there was a span of 15 bases. This CDR3 has 15 amino acids. CDR1 LNHDA and CDR2 SQIVND come from the germline V gene (reference sequence). The CDR3 loop reads CASSMYSRGSQPQHF. The CDR3 DNA sequence: TGTGCCAGTAGTATGTACTCCCGAGGGAGTCAGCCCCAGCATTTT. Full variable domain (outside the CDR3, taken from reference TRBV19 and TRBJ1-5): DGGITQSPKYLFRKEGQNVTLSCEQNLNHDAMYWYRQDPGQGLRLIYYSQIVNDFQKGDIAEGYSVSREKKESFPLTVTSAQKNPTAFYLCASSMYSRGSQPQHFGDGTRLSIL.

The chain carries TRBV11-2 and TRBJ2-7; perhaps TRBD1 as D (6 bases). The CDR3 consists of 14 residues. V was clipped by 5 bases and J by 3 bases, with 14 bases between them. Germline-derived CDR1 and CDR2 are SGHAT and FQNNGV. CDR3 amino acids: CASSPPTGIYEQYF. The CDR3 coding sequence is TGTGCCAGCAGCCCACCTACAGGGATCTACGAGCAGTACTTC.

This sequence joins TRBV5-4 and TRBJ1-1, with D possibly TRBD1 on 6 matching bases. Germline V gene lookup returns CDR1 SGHNT and CDR2 YYREEE (reference sequence). V was trimmed by 0 bases and J by 1 base, leaving 7 bases between them. The CDR3 extends over 14 amino acids. CDR3 residues: CASSLGTANTEAFF. The CDR3 DNA follows: TGTGCCAGCAGCTTGGGGACAGCGAACACTGAAGCTTTCTTT.

This clone was observed once. The CDR3 loop is CASSTPYRGNEQFF. For the CDR3, the DNA is TGTGCCAGCAGTACGCCCTACAGGGGGAATGAGCAGTTCTTC. The rearrangement joins TRBV25-1 to TRBJ2-1, with TRBD1 matching 8 bases. The CDR3 extends over 14 amino acids. Germline V CDR1 and CDR2: MGHDK, SYGVNS. The trim removed 5 bases at V and 7 bases at J, leaving 7 bases unmatched.

The gene calls are TRBV9 and TRBJ2-6; no clear D gene. Germline-derived CDR1 and CDR2 are SGDLS and YYNGEE. Trimming shortened V by 4 bases and J by 0 bases, and 5 bases separated the two germline ends. This CDR3 comprises 14 residues. CDR3 bases: TGTGCCAGCAGCCTTAGCTCTGGGGCCAACGTCCTGACTTTC. Its protein product is CASSLSSGANVLTF.

J is TRBJ2-1 and V is TRBV5-1, with TRBD2 identical over 13 bases. V lost 3 bases and J lost 6; bases outside the gene matches: 6. The CDR3 runs 16 residues. Germline V gene sequence: CDR1 SGHRS, CDR2 YFSETQ. The CDR3 protein is CASSYTSGRAANEQFF. DNA for the CDR3: TGCGCCAGCAGCTACACTAGCGGGAGGGCGGCCAATGAGCAGTTCTTC.

The rearrangement joins TRBV18 to TRBJ2-7, with D perhaps matching TRBD1 (5 bases). The CDR3 is made up of 13 amino acids. Trimming shortened V by 2 bases and J by 6 bases, and 11 bases separated the two germline ends. Germline V lookup: CDR1 KGHSH, CDR2 LQKENI. The CDR3 bases are TGTGCCAGCTCACCAGCAGGGATGGGCGAGCAGTACTTC. Its protein product is CASSPAGMGEQYF.

V is TRBV7-2 and J is TRBJ1-1; no clear D. Germline CDR1 reads SGHTA; CDR2 reads FQGNSA. Trimming took off 2 bases at V and 5 bases at J, with 12 bases between the two ends. The CDR3 is made up of 14 amino acids. In DNA form, the CDR3 reads TGTGCCAGCAGCTTATCCCCCCGGAGGACTGAAGCTTTCTTT. It translates to CASSLSPRRTEAFF.

This clone has just a few counts. V gene TRBV10-3 combines with J gene TRBJ1-2, with D hard to call. This CDR3 is 16 amino acids long. V lost 0 bases to trimming and J lost 4 bases, with 15 bases between them. Germline V gives CDR1 ENHRY, CDR2 SYGVKD. For the CDR3, the DNA is TGTGCCATCAGTGAGTCGAACGGCAGACAATCCTATGGCTACACCTTC. This sequence encodes CAISESNGRQSYGYTF.

The chain recombines TRBV9 with TRBJ2-7; maybe TRBD2 (6 bases). Germline assignment: CDR1 SGDLS and CDR2 YYNGEE. The CDR3 consists of 12 residues. The V and J ends lost 2 bases and 7 bases respectively, with 10 bases between them. The CDR3 sequence: CASSVGRGEQYF. CDR3 in DNA: TGTGCCAGCAGCGTGGGCCGGGGGGAGCAGTACTTC. Full variable domain (rest looked up from reference TRBV9 and TRBJ2-7): DSGVTQTPKHLITATGQRVTLRCSPRSGDLSVYWYQQSLDQGLQFLIQYYNGEERAKGNILERFSAQQFPDLHSELNLSSLELGDSALYFCASSVGRGEQYFGPGTRLTVT.

The chain recombines TRBV6-1 with TRBJ1-2; D possibly corresponds to TRBD1 (6 bases). This CDR3 has 13 residues. The V end lost 3 bases, the J end lost 3 bases, and 8 bases lay between the germline ends. Germline V gene sequence: CDR1 MNHNS, CDR2 SASEGT. CDR3 protein: CASSDEGDYGYTF. CDR3 sequence (DNA): TGTGCCAGCAGTGATGAGGGGGACTATGGCTACACCTTC.

This clone was detected only a few times. The chain recombines TRBV27 with TRBJ1-4, with a tentative D call TRBD1 (6 bases). The V and J ends lost 2 bases and 8 bases respectively, with 9 bases between them. This CDR3 spans 13 amino acids. Looked up from germline, CDR1 is MNHEY and CDR2 is SMNVEV (reference sequence). CDR3 DNA sequence: TGTGCCAGCAGTTTAGTGGACAGCGAAAAACTGTTTTTT. It codes for CASSLVDSEKLFF.

This clone has a handful of counts. This chain connects TRBV25-1 to TRBJ1-1; D is uncertain. Trimming pared 1 base from V and 3 bases from J, leaving 9 bases between. This CDR3 has 14 amino acids. The germline gives CDR1 MGHDK, CDR2 SYGVNS. The CDR3 nucleotides are TGTGCCAGCAGTGAATGGCTGGCGGACACTGAAGCTTTCTTT. Its translation: CASSEWLADTEAFF. Full variable domain (missing parts from reference TRBV25-1 and TRBJ1-1): EADIYQTPRYLVIGTGKKITLECSQTMGHDKMYWYQQDPGMELHLIHYSYGVNSTEKGDLSSESTVSRIRTEHFPLTLESARPSHTSQYLCASSEWLADTEAFFGQGTRLTVV.

This clone appeared a single time. The rearrangement uses TRBV7-9 and TRBJ1-2; the match to TRBD1 covers 8 bases. This CDR3 has 18 amino acids. V was pared by 1 base and J by 5 bases, with 15 bases of the junction left unmatched. CDR1 is SEHNR and CDR2 is FQNEAQ in the germline V gene (reference sequence). The CDR3 nucleotides are TGTGCCAGCAGCTTAGAGAGTAGTGGACAGGGACTTTGGTATGGCTACACCTTC. Its protein is CASSLESSGQGLWYGYTF.

This clone was seen a few times. This chain connects TRBV5-4 to TRBJ1-3; 7 nucleotides agree with TRBD1. The CDR3 totals 15 residues. Germline V lookup: CDR1 SGHNT, CDR2 YYREEE (reference sequence). Trimming removed 4 bases from V and 4 bases from J; junction bases left unmatched: 8. In DNA, the CDR3 is TGTGCCAGCAGCCTAACAGGGGTACCGGGAAACACCATATATTTT. It translates to CASSLTGVPGNTIYF.

Comment on this clone: In the same sample, other DNA sequences code for this CDR3. The chain combines TRBV10-1 with TRBJ2-2; 7 bases agree with TRBD2. The germline V gene encodes CDR1 WNHNN and CDR2 SYGVQD (reference sequence). The junction had 0 bases not matched to a gene; V was cut back by 2 bases and J by 0 bases. The CDR3 length is 15 residues. CDR3 sequence reads: CASSEGGANTGELFF. CDR3 nucleotides: TGCGCCAGCAGTGAGGGGGGGGCGAACACCGGGGAGCTGTTTTTT.

This chain joins TRBV5-1 and TRBJ2-7; TRBD1 aligns across 8 bases. CDR3 length equals 17 residues. With V trimmed by 1 base and J by 1 base, 10 bases remained unmatched. Per germline, CDR1 SGHRS and CDR2 YFSETQ. The CDR3 DNA sequence: TGCGCCAGCAGCTTGAACGCAGGGGGCATGTCATCCTACGAGCAGTACTTC. Encoded protein: CASSLNAGGMSSYEQYF.

The CDR3 is CASSLGLAGATEQYF. The DNA for the CDR3 is TGTGCCAGCAGCTTAGGTCTAGCGGGAGCGACCGAGCAGTACTTC. The rearrangement links TRBV11-2 to TRBJ2-7; 10 positions agree with TRBD2. The V gene end was trimmed by 1 base and the J gene end by 6 bases; junction bases not matched to a gene: 6. The germline gives CDR1 SGHAT, CDR2 FQNNGV. CDR3 length equals 15 residues.

The V and J genes are TRBV20-1 and TRBJ1-6, with a weak D call TRBD1 (5 bases). Germline V gene sequence: CDR1 DFQATT, CDR2 SNEGSKA (reference sequence). This CDR3 spans 11 amino acids. Here the CDR3 DNA reads TGCAGCGGGGGACGCGATTCTTCCCTCCACTTT. Translating gives CSGGRDSSLHF.

J is TRBJ2-2 and V is TRBV30; D gene unclear. The CDR3 covers 14 residues. Germline values: CDR1 GTSNPN, CDR2 SVGIG (reference sequence). V shed 4 bases and J shed 0 bases, with 9 bases lying between them. The CDR3 region is CAWMSGANTGELFF. The CDR3 coding sequence is TGTGCCTGGATGTCCGGAGCGAACACCGGGGAGCTGTTTTTT.